This T cell receptor (beta chain) came from a study of cytomegalovirus exposure and HLA in healthy donors. Participants comprised healthy donors of bone marrow. It was with 60 Vbeta and 13 Jbeta primers that the PCR ran. The repertoire was sequenced with immunoSEQ multiplex PCR; TCRdb's copy has only in-frame clones and lacks some. The sample contains 90,000 to 150,000 clones, about 78% of which appear only once. Germline-derived CDR1 and CDR2 are SQVTM and ANQGSEA. The germline V and J ends were trimmed by 6 bases and 1 base, with 12 bases remaining between them. The CDR3 extends over 13 amino acids.

The receptor was derived from a woman aged 40 to 50 in good health and CMV-seropositive. The source material was PBMCs. The rearrangement uses TRBV29-1 and TRBJ1-1, with a possible D match to TRBD1 (6 bases). The CDR3 DNA is TGCAGCGTGCGCCGGGACACGAACACTGAAGCTTTCTTT. Residues: CSVRRDTNTEAFF.